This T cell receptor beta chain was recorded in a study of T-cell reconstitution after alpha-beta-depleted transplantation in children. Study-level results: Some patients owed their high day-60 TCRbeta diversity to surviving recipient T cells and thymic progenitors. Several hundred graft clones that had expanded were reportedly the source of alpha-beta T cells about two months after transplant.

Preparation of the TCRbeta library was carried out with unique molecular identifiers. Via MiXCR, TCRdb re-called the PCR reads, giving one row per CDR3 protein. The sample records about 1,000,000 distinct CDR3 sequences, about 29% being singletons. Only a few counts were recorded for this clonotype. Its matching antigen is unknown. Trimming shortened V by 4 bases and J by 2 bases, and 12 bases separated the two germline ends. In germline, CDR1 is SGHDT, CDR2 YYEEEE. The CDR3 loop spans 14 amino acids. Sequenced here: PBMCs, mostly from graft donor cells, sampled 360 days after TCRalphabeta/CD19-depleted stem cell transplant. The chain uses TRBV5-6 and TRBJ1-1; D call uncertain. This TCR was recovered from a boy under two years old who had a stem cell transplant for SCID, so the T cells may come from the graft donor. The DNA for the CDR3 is TGTGCCAGCAGCCCTCAGTCCGGAAACACTGAAGCTTTCTTT. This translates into CASSPQSGNTEAFF.